These 6 T cell receptor beta chains share one sample of origin, sequenced in a study of CD8 T cells in Susac syndrome. Random hexamers were used to reverse transcribe an amount of about 0.45 to 1 ug RNA. From the immunoSEQ multiplex PCR reads, TCRdb called clonotypes with MiXCR, one entry per CDR3 protein. Here the sample spans a few hundred thousand distinct CDR3 sequences, more than 80% being singletons. Sequenced sample: CD8+ T cells from PBMCs. The receptors shown here come from a human donor with multiple sclerosis.

The chain combines TRBV27 with TRBJ1-2, with D perhaps TRBD1 (5 bases). CDR3 size: 15 residues. Trimming pared 4 bases from V and 4 bases from J, leaving 16 bases between. CDR1 and CDR2 (germline): MNHEY, SMNVEV (reference sequence). CDR3 coding DNA: TGTGCCAGCAGTTCAGAGGGAGGGACGGGCTATGGCTACACCTTC. It translates to CASSSEGGTGYGYTF.

The J gene is TRBJ2-2, the V gene TRBV6-5; D possibly corresponds to TRBD2 (5 bases). This CDR3 spans 15 amino acids. Germline CDR1 is MNHEY and CDR2 is SVGAGI. Trimming left V 5 bases short and J 0 bases short, with 10 bases between. The CDR3 DNA reads as TGTGCCAGCAGTACGGGGTTTTCGAACACCGGGGAGCTGTTTTTT. This translates into CASSTGFSNTGELFF.

The V gene is TRBV2, the J gene TRBJ2-1, with D possibly TRBD1 on 5 matching bases. CDR1 and CDR2 from the germline V gene are SNHLY and FYNNEI. This CDR3 is built from 11 residues. With 10 bases removed from V and 8 bases from J, the gap between germline ends came to 12 bases. In DNA, the CDR3 is TGTGCCACCCAGGGTATGGATGAGCAGTTCTTC. Protein sequence: CATQGMDEQFF.

CDR3 amino acids: CASSESGTVSSGNTIYF. CDR3 coding DNA: TGCGCCAGCAGTGAGTCGGGGACGGTGAGCTCTGGAAACACCATATATTTT. The J gene is TRBJ1-3, the V gene TRBV10-2, with D possibly TRBD1 on 5 matching bases. This CDR3 is 17 amino acids long. CDR1 is WSHSY, CDR2 SAAADI, per germline. Trimming left V 0 bases short and J 0 bases short, with 12 bases between.

This chain joins TRBV4-1 and TRBJ2-1; D is tentatively TRBD1 or TRBD2 (6 bases each). V lost 0 bases and J lost 1, with 10 bases in between. The germline V gene encodes CDR1 MGHRA and CDR2 YSYEKL. This CDR3 is 16 amino acids long. The CDR3 loop reads CASSQDRGPSYNEQFF. The CDR3 region has the DNA TGCGCCAGCAGCCAAGATCGGGGGCCATCCTACAATGAGCAGTTCTTC.

This clonotype was observed a single time. The CDR3 sequence is CASSRGLQSTDTQYF. The CDR3 nucleotides read TGTGCCAGCAGTCGAGGACTGCAGAGCACAGATACGCAGTATTTT. This chain links TRBV2 with TRBJ2-3; weak D call: TRBD2 (5 bases). V lost 5 bases and J lost 0, with 12 bases in between. Germline V gives CDR1 SNHLY, CDR2 FYNNEI. The CDR3 runs 15 residues.